A selection of T cell receptor beta chains follows, all from one sample in a study of STAT5B mutations in CD4+ large granular lymphocyte leukemia. Clones were sequenced by immunoSEQ multiplex PCR, and TCRdb holds only the in-frame ones, with some missing. The repertoire holds about 45,000 clones, with approximately 83% as singletons. Sequenced sample: CD4+ T cells from blood buffy coats. All receptors come from a human donor in good health. Each CDR3 is given with its conserved first and last residue. The order of the fields is V gene, J gene, D gene, clone size, CDR3 protein, CDR3 DNA. The D gene is left open where the match is weak. Clone size appears in some rows only: once, few, many, or a class for an expanded clone.

TRBV4-3	TRBJ1-4	-	once	CASSSQYRGLWEKLFF	TGCGCCAGCAGCTCGCAATATCGGGGGCTTTGGGAAAAACTGTTTTTT
TRBV5-1	TRBJ1-1	-	-	CASSYDRNTEAFF	TGCGCCAGCAGCTATGACAGGAACACTGAAGCTTTCTTT
TRBV7-4	TRBJ2-1	TRBD2	-	CASSLEGSGVFSSGNEQFF	TGTGCCAGCAGCTTAGAGGGTAGCGGGGTCTTTTCCTCGGGCAATGAGCAGTTCTTC
TRBV27	TRBJ2-7	-	-	CASSLSNVWGEQYF	TGTGCCAGCAGTTTATCGAACGTTTGGGGGGAGCAGTACTTC
TRBV19	TRBJ2-1	TRBD2	-	CASSARRGTRPSYEQFF	TGTGCCAGTAGTGCCCGGCGGGGGACTAGGCCTTCATATGAGCAGTTCTTC
TRBV4-1	TRBJ1-4	-	-	CASSQRARGTNEKLFF	TGCGCCAGCAGCCAACGGGCGAGGGGGACTAATGAAAAACTGTTTTTT
TRBV5-1	TRBJ2-1	-	-	CASSLDSSNNEQFF	TGCGCCAGCAGCTTGGATTCTAGCAACAATGAGCAGTTCTTC
TRBV4-2	TRBJ2-1	TRBD2	-	CASSQEGTSGIYNEQFF	TGTGCCAGCAGCCAAGAAGGGACTAGCGGAATCTACAATGAGCAGTTCTTC
TRBV4-1	TRBJ2-5	TRBD2	-	CASSQERFASGAIQETQYF	TGCGCCAGCAGCCAAGAGCGATTCGCTAGCGGGGCAATACAAGAGACCCAGTACTTC
TRBV18	TRBJ1-4	-	-	CASSPGGRNEKLFF	TGTGCCAGCTCACCCGGGGGCCGTAATGAAAAACTGTTTTTT
TRBV2	TRBJ1-1	-	-	CASTPPLVTTEAFF	TGTGCCAGCACTCCTCCCCTAGTCACCACTGAAGCTTTCTTT
TRBV19	TRBJ2-1	TRBD2	-	CASSNQSGLAGVGSYNEQFF	TGTGCCAGTAGTAATCAATCGGGACTAGCGGGAGTAGGATCCTACAATGAGCAGTTCTTC
TRBV29-1	TRBJ2-7	-	-	CSVVGVSYEQYF	TGCAGCGTTGTAGGGGTCTCCTACGAGCAGTACTTC
TRBV25-1	TRBJ1-2	-	-	CASSEAGNYGYTF	TGTGCCAGCAGTGAGGCGGGTAACTATGGCTACACCTTC
TRBV5-1	TRBJ2-5	TRBD2	-	CASSMTSGQETQYF	TGCGCCAGCAGCATGACTAGCGGACAAGAGACCCAGTACTTC
TRBV5-4	TRBJ2-7	TRBD2	-	CASSSGTSVNYEQYF	TGTGCCAGCAGTAGCGGGACTAGCGTAAACTACGAGCAGTACTTC
TRBV7-8	TRBJ2-1	TRBD2	-	CASSLGATSILRQFF	TGTGCCAGCAGCTTAGGGGCGACTAGCATCCTCCGGCAGTTCTTC
TRBV28	TRBJ2-2	-	once	CASSPSPHRALYTGELFF	TGTGCCAGCAGCCCTAGCCCGCACAGGGCTCTTTACACCGGGGAGCTGTTTTTT
TRBV4-3	TRBJ1-1	TRBD1	-	CASSQDQGATEAFF	TGCGCCAGCAGCCAAGATCAGGGGGCCACTGAAGCTTTCTTT
TRBV19	TRBJ2-3	TRBD2	-	CASSTFLAGAGDTQYF	TGTGCCAGTAGTACCTTCCTAGCGGGAGCAGGTGATACGCAGTATTTT
TRBV28	TRBJ1-1	-	-	CASSTTTEAFF	TGTGCCAGCAGTACCACCACTGAAGCTTTCTTT
TRBV4-2	TRBJ2-6	-	-	CASSQEGGVSGANVLTF	TGTGCCAGCAGCCAAGAAGGGGGGGTCTCTGGGGCCAACGTCCTGACTTTC
TRBV7-9	TRBJ2-3	TRBD1	-	CASSPLRDSADTQYF	TGTGCCAGCAGCCCTCTACGGGACAGTGCTGATACGCAGTATTTT
TRBV13	TRBJ2-1	TRBD2	-	CASSWGLAGGWNEQFF	TGTGCCAGCAGCTGGGGACTAGCGGGAGGGTGGAATGAGCAGTTCTTC
TRBV28	TRBJ1-2	-	few	CASSLTRDYGYTF	TGTGCCAGCAGTTTAACCAGGGACTATGGCTACACCTTC
TRBV6-1	TRBJ1-2	-	few	CASSDLNPPKDYGYTF	TGTGCCAGCAGTGACCTGAACCCACCAAAGGACTATGGCTACACCTTC
TRBV18	TRBJ2-2	TRBD1	once	CASYPGQGWTGELFF	TGTGCCAGCTACCCGGGACAGGGATGGACCGGGGAGCTGTTTTTT
TRBV11-2	TRBJ2-5	-	-	CASSRLRGQETQYF	TGTGCCAGCAGCCGTCTCAGGGGCCAAGAGACCCAGTACTTC
TRBV11-1	TRBJ2-7	-	-	CASSLLTAAGTYEQYF	TGTGCCAGCAGCTTGCTAACCGCGGCAGGGACCTACGAGCAGTACTTC
TRBV6-6	TRBJ1-3	-	-	CASRGQSSGNTIYF	TGTGCCAGCAGAGGACAGAGCTCTGGAAACACCATATATTTT
TRBV2	TRBJ1-1	-	-	CASPGQFEAFF	TGTGCCAGCCCCGGACAGTTTGAAGCTTTCTTT
TRBV27	TRBJ1-3	-	-	CASSLSGPRGVGNTIYF	TGTGCCAGCAGTTTATCGGGGCCACGGGGCGTGGGAAACACCATATATTTT
TRBV25-1	TRBJ2-1	-	once	CASSEWGARDEQFF	TGTGCCAGCAGTGAATGGGGGGCGCGCGATGAGCAGTTCTTC
TRBV16	TRBJ1-4	-	-	CASSQSPPGGFEKLFF	TGTGCCAGCAGCCAATCGCCCCCTGGGGGGTTTGAAAAACTGTTTTTT
TRBV5-1	TRBJ1-2	-	-	CASSLGDRRLSYGYTF	TGCGCCAGCAGCTTGGGTGACAGGCGCCTTAGCTATGGCTACACCTTC
TRBV4-3	TRBJ1-3	-	-	CASSQSVNGNTIYF	TGCGCCAGCAGCCAATCGGTGAACGGAAACACCATATATTTT
TRBV10-3	TRBJ2-3	TRBD2	-	CATTLAAPHQTDTQYF	TGTGCCACGACGCTAGCGGCGCCCCATCAAACAGATACGCAGTATTTT
TRBV27	TRBJ2-5	-	-	CASSLASGRRETQYF	TGTGCCAGCAGTTTAGCGTCGGGGAGGCGGGAGACCCAGTACTTC
TRBV19	TRBJ2-5	-	once	CASSARLVVKTQYF	TGTGCCAGTAGTGCCCGACTAGTGGTGAAGACCCAGTACTTC
TRBV13	TRBJ2-7	TRBD2	-	CASSSGRRLAGGLSSYEQYF	TGTGCCAGCAGCTCAGGTAGGAGACTAGCGGGAGGACTGAGCTCCTACGAGCAGTACTTC
TRBV14	TRBJ2-1	-	-	CASSQVVRGPYNEQFF	TGTGCCAGCAGCCAAGTGGTCCGGGGGCCCTACAATGAGCAGTTCTTC
TRBV28	TRBJ1-5	-	-	CASSPWQGGNQPQHF	TGTGCCAGCAGCCCGTGGCAGGGCGGCAATCAGCCCCAGCATTTT
TRBV5-4	TRBJ2-5	TRBD2	-	CASSLTSGYQETQYF	TGTGCCAGCAGCTTGACTAGCGGTTACCAAGAGACCCAGTACTTC
TRBV7-3	TRBJ2-7	-	once	CASSLSSGGDEQYF	TGTGCCAGCAGCTTGAGCTCTGGGGGAGACGAGCAGTACTTC
TRBV7-2	TRBJ2-2	TRBD2	-	CASSLMGGLAGAGTGELFF	TGTGCCAGCAGCTTAATGGGCGGACTAGCGGGAGCAGGTACCGGGGAGCTGTTTTTT
TRBV2	TRBJ1-1	-	-	CASSLQVEAFF	TGTGCCAGCAGCCTACAGGTTGAAGCTTTCTTT
TRBV7-8	TRBJ1-4	-	-	CASSLRDGGFNEKLFF	TGTGCCAGCAGCTTGCGGGATGGGGGCTTTAATGAAAAACTGTTTTTT
TRBV7-9	TRBJ2-7	TRBD2	few	CASSPGTSAYEQYF	TGTGCCAGCAGCCCCGGGACTAGCGCCTACGAGCAGTACTTC